This TCR beta chain comes out of a study of Ad26.COV2.S vaccination and SARS-CoV-2 variants. Overall study: Participants got Ad26.COV2.S intramuscularly, once or twice 56 days apart. The study, taken as a whole, reports: Spike-specific TCR breadth ran higher among vaccine recipients than placebo recipients.

Germline CDR1 and CDR2: LGHDT and YNNKEL (reference sequence). The CDR3 has 14 amino acids. Trimming removed 2 bases from V and 6 bases from J, with 11 bases in between. This clone was seen only once. Its target is unknown. Measured with immunoSEQ multiplex PCR; TCRdb has only the in-frame clones, and not every one. The sample holds over 300,000 clones; about four fifths are singletons and the top ten take nearly 7.5%. Noted treatment: about 20 received Ad26.COV2.S at low or high dose, single or two shots; roughly five received placebo; per-sample allocation not given. Samples were taken on day 63 after the first vaccine or placebo injection.

The rearrangement uses TRBV3-1 (or the pseudogene TRBV3-2) and TRBJ2-1; D may be TRBD2 (5 bases). This sequence originates from a person between 18 and 59 years old who received the Ad26.COV2.S COVID-19 vaccine or a placebo. The sequencing used peripheral blood, collected in a trial of Ad26.COV2.S vaccine versus placebo. The CDR3 coding sequence is TGTGCCAGCAGCCAACGTAGAACTAGCAATGAGCAGTTCTTC. Protein product: CASSQRRTSNEQFF.